The 30 T cell receptor beta chains given below trace back to one sample, sequenced in a study of blood T cell repertoires in COVID-19. Profiling relied on immunoSEQ multiplex PCR, and the TCRdb table lists in-frame clones only, not all of them. The sample lists about 200,000 clones; about 90% were seen once. Material: peripheral blood. The source of these receptors is a young man with active or convalescent COVID-19.

V gene TRBV18 combines with J gene TRBJ2-5; tentatively, D is TRBD1 (6 bases). Germline V CDR1 and CDR2: KGHSH, LQKENI. CDR3 size: 18 residues. V lost 3 bases and J 5 bases, leaving 25 bases between the germline ends. The DNA for the CDR3 is TGTGCCAGCTCACCCGCCCTAGTAACAGGGTTTACGGGGGAGACCCAGTACTTC. It encodes CASSPALVTGFTGETQYF.

The J gene is TRBJ1-2, the V gene TRBV21-1; the table gives TRBD1 as D, unverified against the DNA. TRBV21-1 is reported as a pseudogene. This CDR3 is built from 14 residues. The CDR3 loop is CASSKTGGAEGYTF. CDR3 nucleotide sequence: TGTGCCAGCAGCAAAACTGGGGGCGCTGAAGGCTACACCTTC.

The rearrangement joins TRBV30 to TRBJ2-1; 10 bases are shared with TRBD2. J was trimmed by 8 bases and V by 3 bases; bases with no gene match: 7. The CDR3 loop spans 14 amino acids. Germline values: CDR1 GTSNPN, CDR2 SVGIG (reference sequence). The CDR3 loop reads CAWREGLAGDEQFF. The CDR3 DNA follows: TGTGCCTGGAGGGAAGGGCTAGCGGGAGATGAGCAGTTCTTC. The variable domain in full, with the rest retrieved from reference TRBV30 and TRBJ2-1, is SQTIHQWPATLVQPVGSPLSLECTVEGTSNPNLYWYRQAAGRGLQLLFYSVGIGQISSEVPQNLSASRPQDRQFILSSKKLLLSDSGFYLCAWREGLAGDEQFFGPGTRLTVL.

The gene calls are TRBV4-2 and TRBJ2-7, with 10 bases that match TRBD2. Trimming at V came to 4 bases and at J to 4 bases, leaving 10 bases not matched to a gene. This CDR3 contains 16 residues. Per the germline V gene, CDR1 is LGHNA and CDR2 is YNFKEQ. DNA for the CDR3: TGTGCCAGCAGCCCTCAAACTAGCGGGATGTTGTACGAGCAGTACTTC. Translated, it gives CASSPQTSGMLYEQYF.

The chain is built from TRBV5-1 and TRBJ1-3, with TRBD1 matching over 7 bases. Per the germline V gene, CDR1 is SGHRS and CDR2 is YFSETQ. There are 15 residues in the CDR3. The V gene end was trimmed by 4 bases and the J gene end by 0 bases; junction bases not matched to a gene: 4. CDR3 nucleotides: TGCGCCAGCAGCCCTAGGGGGCTCTCTGGAAACACCATATATTTT. Its protein product is CASSPRGLSGNTIYF.

The V gene is TRBV19, the J gene TRBJ1-1; D is undetermined. Trimming pared 1 base from V and 2 bases from J, leaving 23 bases between. The CDR3 sequence is 19 residues long. The germline CDR1 and CDR2 sequences are LNHDA and SQIVND (reference sequence). CDR3 sequence (DNA): TGTGCCAGTAGTATAGGTATTAGGAGAGACGAGGGCCATAACACTGAAGCTTTCTTT. Residues: CASSIGIRRDEGHNTEAFF.

The J gene is TRBJ1-5, the V gene TRBV2; the match to TRBD1 covers 8 bases. The germline gives CDR1 SNHLY, CDR2 FYNNEI. V lost 5 bases, J lost 5 bases, and 5 bases stayed unmatched. The CDR3 consists of 14 residues. The CDR3 nucleotides read TGTGCCAGCAGTAAAATACAGGGGGATCAGCCCCAGCATTTT. Protein: CASSKIQGDQPQHF. The entire variable domain, with the rest obtained from reference TRBV2 and TRBJ1-5, is as follows: EPEVTQTPSHQVTQMGQEVILRCVPISNHLYFYWYRQILGQKVEFLVSFYNNEISEKSEIFDDQFSVERPDGSNFTLKIRSTKLEDSAMYFCASSKIQGDQPQHFGDGTRLSIL.

J is TRBJ2-3 and V is TRBV27, with D perhaps matching TRBD2 (6 bases). V was shortened by 3 bases and J by 6 bases, with 19 bases between the two germline ends. Germline CDR1 MNHEY, CDR2 SMNVEV (reference sequence). This CDR3 has 16 amino acids. The CDR3 loop is CASSLGAGSHLDTQYF. DNA of the CDR3: TGTGCCAGCAGTTTGGGTGCGGGATCCCATTTGGATACGCAGTATTTT.

V and J are TRBV3-1 (or the pseudogene TRBV3-2) and TRBJ1-1; D may be TRBD1 (5 bases). The V and J ends lost 4 bases and 8 bases respectively, with 11 bases between them. From germline, CDR1 is LGHDT and CDR2 YNNKEL (reference sequence). CDR3 length: 12 amino acids. CDR3 sequence: CASSPHQGEAFF. The CDR3, as DNA: TGTGCCAGCAGCCCACACCAGGGAGAAGCTTTCTTT.

This chain joins TRBV30 and TRBJ1-1, with D possibly matching TRBD1 (6 bases). V was pared by 1 base and J by 3 bases, with 6 bases between. The CDR3 length is 12 residues. The germline CDR1 and CDR2 sequences are GTSNPN and SVGIG (reference sequence). CDR3 nucleotide sequence: TGTGCCTGGAGTGACAGGGACACTGAAGCTTTCTTT. It is translated as CAWSDRDTEAFF.

Note on this clone: Other DNA sequences in this sample translate to the same CDR3. This chain connects TRBV6-5 to TRBJ2-7; 11 bases fit TRBD1. Germline assignment: CDR1 MNHEY and CDR2 SVGAGI. The CDR3 is made up of 15 amino acids. V lost 2 bases and J lost 1; bases outside the gene matches: 1. CDR3 amino acids: CASSYGTGGSYEQYF. Written as DNA, the CDR3 is TGTGCCAGCAGTTACGGGACAGGGGGATCCTACGAGCAGTACTTC.

V is TRBV25-1 and J is TRBJ2-3; possibly TRBD1 for D (6 bases). The V gene lost 5 bases and the J gene lost 4 bases, with 10 bases spanning the gap. Germline assignment: CDR1 MGHDK and CDR2 SYGVNS. CDR3 length: 13 residues. The CDR3 reads CASSQGLADTQYF. Here the CDR3 DNA reads TGTGCCAGCAGTCAGGGGTTAGCAGATACGCAGTATTTT.

This sequence joins TRBV5-1 and TRBJ2-7, with D perhaps TRBD2 (5 bases). This CDR3 has 15 amino acids. Germline V CDR1 and CDR2: SGHRS, YFSETQ. Trimming cost V 0 bases and J 4 bases, with 14 bases left between them. The CDR3 DNA reads as TGCGCCAGCAGCTTGGGACTATTCGATGCTTACGAGCAGTACTTC. Translating it yields CASSLGLFDAYEQYF.

The V call is TRBV5-1, the J call TRBJ2-1; D is possibly TRBD1 (5 bases). The CDR3 spans 14 residues. Germline CDR1 reads SGHRS; CDR2 reads YFSETQ. Trimming removed 1 base at V and 6 bases at J, with 11 bases between. This CDR3 is CASSLQGPVNEQFF. Written as DNA, the CDR3 is TGCGCCAGCAGCTTGCAGGGCCCGGTCAATGAGCAGTTCTTC.

This chain uses TRBV10-1 with TRBJ2-3, with D tentatively TRBD2 (5 bases). Per the germline V gene, CDR1 is WNHNN and CDR2 is SYGVQD (reference sequence). This CDR3 has 13 residues. Trimming cost V 6 bases and J 5 bases, with 12 bases left between them. CDR3 region: CASSPAGVDTQYF. The CDR3, as DNA: TGCGCCAGCAGCCCCGCGGGCGTAGATACGCAGTATTTT.

The chain employs TRBV3-1 (or the pseudogene TRBV3-2) and TRBJ2-3; D may be TRBD2 (7 bases). Germline assignment: CDR1 LGHDT and CDR2 YNNKEL (reference sequence). With 6 bases removed from V and 1 base from J, the gap between germline ends came to 14 bases. The CDR3 contains 15 residues. The DNA for the CDR3 is TGTGCCAGCAGAACACAGGGAGGGGGCACAGATACGCAGTATTTT. It codes for CASRTQGGGTDTQYF.

This rearrangement joins TRBV29-1 to TRBJ2-5; D unresolved. There are 18 residues in the CDR3. Germline V gene data show CDR1 as SQVTM and CDR2 as ANQGSEA. The V gene lost 6 bases and the J gene lost 2 bases, with 28 bases spanning the gap. CDR3 region: CSVSELAGGKSMQETQYF. The CDR3 DNA reads TGCAGCGTGTCCGAATTGGCAGGTGGCAAATCGATGCAAGAGACCCAGTACTTC.

The genes are TRBV19 and TRBJ1-6, with D possibly being TRBD1 (6 bases). Germline CDR1 and CDR2: LNHDA and SQIVND (reference sequence). Trimming cost V 3 bases and J 2 bases, with 20 bases left between them. The CDR3 has 19 amino acids. CDR3 coding DNA: TGTGCCAGTAGTATGAAGCAGGGGCCGACTATCCCCTATAATTCACCCCTCCACTTT. Translating it yields CASSMKQGPTIPYNSPLHF.

This rearrangement joins TRBV3-1 (or the pseudogene TRBV3-2) to TRBJ2-2; tentative D call: TRBD2 (6 bases). Germline CDR1 reads LGHDT; CDR2 reads YNNKEL (reference sequence). V lost 8 bases to trimming and J lost 5 bases, with 15 bases between them. The CDR3 spans 14 residues. The CDR3 spells CASGTPSWTGELFF. The CDR3 DNA is TGTGCCAGCGGGACTCCTTCGTGGACCGGGGAGCTGTTTTTT.

The table lists this clone with a count of one. The J gene is TRBJ1-4, the V gene TRBV5-1; 7 nucleotides agree with TRBD1. This CDR3 is built from 14 residues. From germline, CDR1 is SGHRS and CDR2 YFSETQ. V lost 0 bases and J lost 8; bases outside the gene matches: 4. The CDR3 loop is CASSLEGAREKLFF. CDR3 in DNA: TGCGCCAGCAGCTTGGAGGGGGCCCGCGAAAAACTGTTTTTT. Complete variable domain (other parts from reference TRBV5-1 and TRBJ1-4): KAGVTQTPRYLIKTRGQQVTLSCSPISGHRSVSWYQQTPGQGLQFLFEYFSETQRNKGNFPGRFSGRQFSNSRSEMNVSTLELGDSALYLCASSLEGAREKLFFGSGTQLSVL.

The chain employs TRBV6-6 and TRBJ2-7; 8 bases match TRBD2. The germline V gene encodes CDR1 MNHNY and CDR2 SVGAGI (reference sequence). The CDR3 spans 14 residues. After removal of 7 bases from V and 1 base from J, the junction contained 6 bases not matched to a gene. The CDR3 region has the DNA TGTGCCAGCACCCCCCGGGAGGGGTCCTACGAGCAGTACTTC. The encoded protein is CASTPREGSYEQYF.

This clone was detected only once. This chain joins TRBV5-1 and TRBJ2-7; D may be TRBD2 (6 bases). V lost 4 bases and J 0 bases, leaving 11 bases between the germline ends. The CDR3 runs to 14 residues. Germline V gene data show CDR1 as SGHRS and CDR2 as YFSETQ. The CDR3 sequence is CASSGGTFSYEQYF. CDR3 in DNA: TGCGCCAGCAGCGGAGGGACCTTCTCCTACGAGCAGTACTTC.

This clone was seen just once. This chain uses TRBV27 with TRBJ1-5; weak D call: TRBD1 (5 bases). Trimming left V 0 bases short and J 5 bases short, with 11 bases between. The CDR3 loop spans 15 amino acids. Germline assignment: CDR1 MNHEY and CDR2 SMNVEV (reference sequence). The CDR3 region is CASSLSQGMHQPQHF. The DNA for the CDR3 is TGTGCCAGCAGTTTATCGCAGGGAATGCATCAGCCCCAGCATTTT.

The chain is built from TRBV30 and TRBJ2-2; the match to TRBD2 covers 9 bases. Germline V gives CDR1 GTSNPN, CDR2 SVGIG (reference sequence). V dropped 4 bases and J dropped 4; count of bases not matched to a gene: 10. This CDR3 contains 16 residues. The CDR3 bases are TGTGCCTGGACCTCGGGACTAGCCTTCGTCACCGGGGAGCTGTTTTTT. The encoded protein is CAWTSGLAFVTGELFF.

V gene TRBV6-5 combines with J gene TRBJ2-2; possible D gene TRBD1, 6 bases. V lost 3 bases, J lost 12 bases, and 17 bases lay in between. This CDR3 contains 14 residues. Germline V lookup: CDR1 MNHEY, CDR2 SVGAGI. DNA for the CDR3: TGTGCCAGCAGTTATGAATCGGGGACACAGAAGCTGTTTTTT. As protein: CASSYESGTQKLFF.

Here the CDR3 reads CSVVQLADSYNEQFF. The CDR3 DNA follows: TGCAGCGTCGTTCAACTAGCGGACTCCTACAATGAGCAGTTCTTC. The genes are TRBV29-1 and TRBJ2-1; 8 bases fit TRBD2. In germline, CDR1 is SQVTM, CDR2 ANQGSEA. Trimming took 6 bases from V and 0 from J; bases not matched to a gene: 7. This CDR3 has 15 residues.

This rearrangement joins TRBV18 to TRBJ2-1, with 7 bases identical to TRBD1. The germline V gene has CDR1 KGHSH and CDR2 LQKENI. The CDR3 is made up of 16 amino acids. Germline trimming cut 3 bases from V and 3 bases from J; bases unmatched to any gene: 8. The CDR3 is CASSPDRAGDYNEQFF. The CDR3 DNA follows: TGTGCCAGCTCACCCGACAGGGCAGGAGACTACAATGAGCAGTTCTTC.

The chain uses TRBV19 and TRBJ1-2, with D possibly being TRBD1 (6 bases). The CDR3 is 15 amino acids. CDR1 and CDR2 from the germline V gene are LNHDA and SQIVND (reference sequence). The V gene lost 1 base and the J gene lost 0 bases, with 9 bases spanning the gap. The CDR3 sequence: CASSIVAGANYGYTF. DNA for the CDR3: TGTGCCAGTAGTATAGTGGCAGGGGCTAACTATGGCTACACCTTC.

On this clone itself: Other nucleotide sequences from this sample produce the same CDR3. This rearrangement joins TRBV5-1 to TRBJ2-7; 8 bases agree with TRBD2. Losses at the gene ends were 2 bases for V and 1 base for J; bases not matched to a gene: 2. The CDR3 sequence is 14 residues long. Germline lookup yields CDR1 SGHRS and CDR2 YFSETQ. CDR3 in amino acids: CASSLASGSYEQYF. CDR3 DNA: TGCGCCAGCAGCTTAGCTAGCGGGTCCTACGAGCAGTACTTC.

The chain combines TRBV11-3 with TRBJ2-7; tentatively, D is TRBD2 (6 bases). CDR3 length: 12 amino acids. Germline loops: CDR1 SGHNT, CDR2 YENEEA. Trimming took 1 base from V and 12 from J, leaving 13 bases between them. CDR3 sequence reads: CASSLGLEGLYF. The CDR3 DNA sequence: TGTGCCAGCAGCTTAGGACTAGAGGGGCTGTACTTC.